This T cell receptor beta chain is drawn from a study of T-cell memory formation after mild COVID-19. Study conclusions and caveats: Pre-infection memory carried some responding clones, suggesting that cross-reactive memory joined. CD4+ contracting clones were mainly CM and EM; CD8+ ones, EMRA.

In this sample, this clonotype turned up a few times. Its antigen remains unknown. Sample barcodes and UMIs were carried by the TCR alpha and TCR beta cDNA libraries that 5'RACE generated with constant-segment primers. TCRdb ran MiXCR on the 5' RACE reads and lists one entry per CDR3 protein. The sample carries roughly 160,000 distinct CDR3 sequences, roughly 13% recorded once. The CDR3 totals 14 residues. Trimming cost V 0 bases and J 8 bases, with 13 bases left between them. Germline V CDR1 and CDR2: MNHEY, SVGEGT. Sample: PBMCs or a T cell subset sorted from them (not recorded which). The chain uses TRBV6-2 or TRBV6-3 and TRBJ1-1, with D unresolved. This TCR was recovered from a man between 18 and 35 years old who had mild COVID-19 (a few samples of this study predate the infection). Cell type and time point are not known. CDR3 amino acids: CASSYSLRAGEAFF. The CDR3 DNA follows: TGTGCCAGCAGTTACTCCCTCCGGGCCGGAGAAGCTTTCTTT.